The present entry profiles one T cell receptor beta chain with its context. This record comes from a study of monozygotic twins with inflammatory bowel disease. Sampling involved one blood draw (2.5 ml) for every donor. From the 5' RACE reads, TCRdb lists one entry per CDR3 protein and no DNA. This table holds a few hundred thousand distinct CDR3 sequences. The sequence was obtained from a human donor with ulcerative colitis or Crohn's disease, or a healthy co-twin of an affected twin (not recorded which). The sample was blood.

The CDR3 sequence: CASRAGFGGAYEQYF. The V call is TRBV6-1, the J call TRBJ2-7; TCRdb gives TRBD2 as the D gene, but with no DNA this cannot be confirmed. The CDR3 has 15 residues. The V gene's germline CDR1 is MNHNS and CDR2 SASEGT.